The TCR beta chain described here comes from a study of T cells after yellow fever vaccination. Background on the study: Preparation used SMART-Seq v4 Ultra Low Input for the low-cell-number fractions. Study results and caveats: It was a small share of clonotypes that appeared in both CD4 and CD8 compartments.

They built TCR cDNA with 5'RACE template switching, a step that put in a universal primer site and UMIs. MiXCR was run by TCRdb on the 5' RACE reads, yielding one entry per CDR3 protein. The sample has approximately 250,000 distinct CDR3 sequences; around 5.3% are singletons. Deletions cut 1 base from V and 0 bases from J, with 10 bases between. Germline V lookup: CDR1 LGHNA, CDR2 YSLEER. The CDR3 loop spans 16 amino acids. This clonotype appeared a few times. Its antigen is as yet unknown. The J gene is TRBJ1-3, the V gene TRBV4-3, with no clear D. This clonotype originated in a man aged 18 to 30 who received the YFV17D yellow fever vaccine. The source material was CD4+ T cells sorted from PBMCs, sampled on the day of the yellow fever booster vaccination. The CDR3 coding sequence is TGCGCCAGCAGCCAAGCTCAGCTTGCCTCTGGAAACACCATATATTTT. It yields the protein CASSQAQLASGNTIYF.